This T cell receptor (beta chain) stems from a study of blood T cell repertoires in COVID-19. Looking at the study overall: Italy, Spain and the United States were the sources of the convalescent and acute COVID-19 samples. PBMCs, B-cell-depleted T cells, or T cells were the source of the cDNA or gDNA that made up the material.

Per the study methods: Reference gene primer amplification gave nucleated cell count estimates. Generated by immunoSEQ multiplex PCR, the TCRdb table keeps only in-frame clones and is missing some. D and trimming come from the DNA, and the V and J calls and clone size come from that table. Of 65,000 to 75,000 clones in the sample, 80% to 85% are singletons; the top ten hold more than 15%. The germline CDR1 and CDR2 sequences are SGHRS and YFSETQ. This CDR3 comprises 16 residues. V lost 7 bases, J lost 2 bases, and 7 bases stayed unmatched. The clonotype was recovered from an elderly man with acute or convalescent COVID-19. The material sequenced was peripheral blood. The rearrangement uses TRBV5-1 and TRBJ2-1, with 12 bases that match TRBD2. CDR3 region: CASLPTSGSAYNEQFF. CDR3 sequence (DNA): TGCGCCAGCCTCCCGACTAGCGGGAGTGCCTACAATGAGCAGTTCTTC.